This passage covers 20 T cell receptor beta chains from one sample sequenced in a study of blood T cell repertoires in COVID-19. Produced via immunoSEQ multiplex PCR; TCRdb's table is partial and in-frame only. The table lists about 99,000 clones, around 88% of them singletons. The source material was peripheral blood. The receptors come from a man aged 50 to 60 with COVID-19, enrolled during active disease.

J is TRBJ2-1 and V is TRBV7-3, with 7 nucleotides matching TRBD1. Trimming took 6 bases from V and 10 from J; bases not matched to a gene: 6. The CDR3 contains 12 residues. Germline CDR1 and CDR2: SGHTA and FQGTGA. The CDR3 coding sequence is TGTGCCAGCAGTATGACAGGGTTGGAGCAGTTCTTC. Encoded protein: CASSMTGLEQFF.

This chain joins TRBV9 and TRBJ1-1; D not certain. This CDR3 is 15 amino acids long. The germline CDR1 and CDR2 sequences are SGDLS and YYNGEE. Between the trimmed V and J ends, which lost 2 bases and 3 bases, there was a span of 14 bases. The CDR3 DNA reads TGTGCCAGCAGCGTCTCCGGGCTCGGGGACACTGAAGCTTTCTTT. It specifies CASSVSGLGDTEAFF.

This clone was found once. This chain uses TRBV9 with TRBJ1-1; unclear D gene. The V end was cut by 0 bases, the J end by 0 bases, with 9 bases between. Germline V gene sequence: CDR1 SGDLS, CDR2 YYNGEE. CDR3 length: 15 residues. The CDR3 loop reads CASSVESRMNTEAFF. DNA of the CDR3: TGTGCCAGCAGCGTAGAAAGCAGGATGAACACTGAAGCTTTCTTT.

The chain employs TRBV4-2 and TRBJ1-2, with no clear D. This CDR3 has 16 amino acids. The germline gives CDR1 LGHNA, CDR2 YNFKEQ. Between the trimmed V and J ends, which lost 0 bases and 3 bases, there was a span of 14 bases. The CDR3 spells CASSQDTNSYYYGYTF. In nucleotides, the CDR3 is TGTGCCAGCAGCCAAGATACGAACAGTTATTACTATGGCTACACCTTC.

CDR3 amino acids: CATSDRGLNQPQHF. The DNA for the CDR3 is TGTGCCACCAGCGATAGGGGGCTTAATCAGCCCCAGCATTTT. The chain combines TRBV15 with TRBJ1-5, with 7 bases that match TRBD1. The CDR3 contains 14 residues. J gave up 4 bases and V 5 bases, and 5 bases lay outside the gene matches. Germline CDR1 is LNHNV and CDR2 is YYDKDF (reference sequence).

This chain joins TRBV15 and TRBJ2-1, with 8 bases lining up with TRBD1. The V gene end was trimmed by 1 base and the J gene end by 1 base; junction bases not matched to a gene: 0. The germline V gene has CDR1 LNHNV and CDR2 YYDKDF (reference sequence). The CDR3 covers 15 residues. The CDR3 loop is CATSRGQGSYNEQFF. Written as DNA, the CDR3 is TGTGCCACCAGCAGAGGACAGGGGTCCTACAATGAGCAGTTCTTC.

This clone was seen a handful of times. The chain uses TRBV4-3 and TRBJ2-7; D call uncertain. The V end lost 0 bases, the J end lost 9 bases, and 15 bases lay between the germline ends. The germline V gene encodes CDR1 LGHNA and CDR2 YSLEER. There are 14 residues in the CDR3. CDR3 coding DNA: TGCGCCAGCAGCCAAGACGTCGGTGCTCCGGGGCAGTACTTC. It is translated as CASSQDVGAPGQYF.

The CDR3 DNA is TGTGCCAGCAGCGCAAAGGGACAGAGGGGAGAATTTGTAGATACGCAGTATTTT. Protein product: CASSAKGQRGEFVDTQYF. The V call is TRBV7-3, the J call TRBJ2-3, with 7 bases that match TRBD1. The CDR3 extends over 18 amino acids. Trimming took 5 bases from V and 5 from J; bases not matched to a gene: 19. Germline V gene data show CDR1 as SGHTA and CDR2 as FQGTGA.

The chain combines TRBV19 with TRBJ1-2; 7 bases align to TRBD1. Germline loops: CDR1 LNHDA, CDR2 SQIVND (reference sequence). V was clipped by 3 bases and J by 0 bases; unmatched bases: 1. There are 14 residues in the CDR3. CDR3 sequence: CASSITGANYGYTF. CDR3 coding DNA: TGTGCCAGTAGTATCACAGGGGCTAACTATGGCTACACCTTC. The full variable domain, its missing parts supplied by reference TRBV19 and TRBJ1-2, is DGGITQSPKYLFRKEGQNVTLSCEQNLNHDAMYWYRQDPGQGLRLIYYSQIVNDFQKGDIAEGYSVSREKKESFPLTVTSAQKNPTAFYLCASSITGANYGYTFGSGTRLTVV.

The V call is TRBV9, the J call TRBJ1-2; the D gene is possibly TRBD1 (5 bases). The CDR3 length is 15 residues. CDR1 is SGDLS, CDR2 YYNGEE, per germline. V lost 3 bases, J lost 4 bases, and 16 bases lay in between. CDR3 in amino acids: CASSARLGEGYGYTF. In DNA, the CDR3 is TGTGCCAGCAGCGCACGATTAGGGGAGGGCTATGGCTACACCTTC.

This clone was detected only once. The chain is built from TRBV4-1 and TRBJ2-6, with TRBD1 matching over 9 bases. The germline V gene encodes CDR1 MGHRA and CDR2 YSYEKL. CDR3 length: 19 amino acids. Trimming at V came to 1 base and at J to 0 bases, leaving 7 bases not matched to a gene. CDR3 sequence: CASSQGGDRVGSGANVLTF. DNA of the CDR3: TGCGCCAGCAGCCAAGGCGGGGACAGGGTGGGCTCTGGGGCCAACGTCCTGACTTTC.

The chain has TRBV15 and TRBJ1-2; 7 bases match TRBD1. Unmatched junction bases numbered 7, after V lost 2 bases and J lost 7 bases. Germline V gives CDR1 LNHNV, CDR2 YYDKDF (reference sequence). This CDR3 contains 14 residues. DNA for the CDR3: TGTGCCACCAGCAGACCGCGACAGGGAGGTGGCTACACCTTC. It yields the protein CATSRPRQGGGYTF.

The rearrangement links TRBV15 to TRBJ2-7; TRBD2 might be the D (7 bases). V was cut by 6 bases and J by 3 bases, with 24 bases left in between. The CDR3 contains 17 residues. Germline loops: CDR1 LNHNV, CDR2 YYDKDF (reference sequence). The CDR3 region has the DNA TGTGCCACCAGTCGGGGGCTCTTGGGCGGGGGCCTCTACGAGCAGTACTTC. Amino acid sequence: CATSRGLLGGGLYEQYF.

The chain employs TRBV11-1 and TRBJ1-1; the match to TRBD1 covers 9 bases. After removal of 4 bases from V and 7 bases from J, the junction contained 13 bases not matched to a gene. Germline V gene sequence: CDR1 SGHAT, CDR2 FQDESV (reference sequence). The CDR3 loop spans 16 amino acids. The DNA of the CDR3 is TGTGCCAGCAGCTCACCGGGACAGGGAGGAATGGGTGAAGCTTTCTTT. Translating gives CASSSPGQGGMGEAFF.

This clone is a singleton in its sample. The chain recombines TRBV29-1 with TRBJ2-3; D is unresolved. CDR1 and CDR2 (germline): SQVTM, ANQGSEA. The CDR3 covers 12 residues. Trimming cost V 8 bases and J 3 bases, with 12 bases left between them. CDR3 in amino acids: CSSYSGTDTQYF. CDR3 bases: TGCAGCTCCTACTCCGGGACAGATACGCAGTATTTT.

CDR3 sequence reads: CACRKGTEAFF. CDR3 nucleotide sequence: TGTGCCTGCCGAAAGGGGACTGAAGCTTTCTTT. The rearrangement uses TRBV12-3 or TRBV12-4 and TRBJ1-1, with D perhaps TRBD1 (5 bases). The V end lost 11 bases, the J end lost 5 bases, and 12 bases lay between the germline ends. This CDR3 comprises 11 residues.

The chain joins TRBV6-5 to TRBJ2-5, with TRBD1 matching over 7 bases. Trimming took 6 bases from V and 3 from J; bases not matched to a gene: 7. CDR3 length: 14 residues. CDR1 is MNHEY, CDR2 SVGAGI, per germline. The chain's CDR3 is CASSRWDRKETQYF. The CDR3 coding sequence is TGTGCCAGCAGCCGATGGGACAGAAAAGAGACCCAGTACTTC.

This chain connects TRBV3-1 (or the pseudogene TRBV3-2) to TRBJ1-1, with TRBD1 identical over 9 bases. Germline CDR1 and CDR2: LGHDT and YNNKEL (reference sequence). The CDR3 is made up of 16 amino acids. The J segment lost 1 base and the V segment lost 7 bases, leaving 10 bases of the junction unmatched. The CDR3 loop is CASKQRLQGANTEAFF. The CDR3 region has the DNA TGTGCCAGCAAACAACGACTACAGGGGGCGAACACTGAAGCTTTCTTT.

The rearrangement uses TRBV12-3 or TRBV12-4 and TRBJ1-6; D unclear. Trimming removed 6 bases from V and 9 bases from J, with 12 bases in between. The CDR3 runs 13 residues. CDR3 protein: CASSLDTFSPLHF. The CDR3 nucleotides are TGTGCCAGCAGCCTCGACACCTTTTCACCCCTCCACTTT.

This sequence joins TRBV6-6 and TRBJ2-7; perhaps TRBD1 as D (5 bases). Germline CDR1 MNHNY, CDR2 SVGAGI (reference sequence). Trimming stripped 2 bases from V and 6 bases from J, with 20 bases between. The CDR3 spans 16 residues. CDR3 in amino acids: CASSYPEGQGDFEQYF. As DNA, the CDR3 is TGTGCCAGCAGTTACCCCGAAGGGCAGGGTGATTTCGAGCAGTACTTC.